The T cell receptor beta chain described here comes from a study of T cells in Graves' hyperthyroidism and ophthalmopathy. Study-wide findings and caveats: Within blood appeared most thyroid clonotypes that had expanded above 0.001.

Germline V gives CDR1 MNHEY, CDR2 SMNVEV (reference sequence). Trimming took 3 bases from V and 3 from J; bases not matched to a gene: 4. This CDR3 region has 14 residues. Uncontrolled infection, other autoimmune disease, pregnancy or lactation disqualified patients from enrolment. Fresh 10 ml peripheral blood yielded PBMCs. A few counts support this clonotype. As yet, its antigen is unknown. What was amplified from RNA transcripts were TCR beta CDR3 regions. The HTBI primer set served for first-round RT-PCR of the TCR CDR3. MiXCR, applied by TCRdb to the multiplex PCR reads, yields one record per CDR3 protein. The repertoire has around 600,000 distinct CDR3 sequences, about 14% of them found once; the top ten carry over 6%.

The TCR originated in a woman under 30 with Graves' ophthalmopathy. Input material: blood. The chain links TRBV27 to TRBJ2-7; TRBD1 matches 8 bases. CDR3 nucleotides: TGTGCCAGCAGTTTGACAGGGGCATTCTACGAGCAGTACTTC. It yields the protein CASSLTGAFYEQYF.